Listed here are 11 T cell receptor beta chains from one sample, sequenced in a study of PD-1 blockade in classical Hodgkin lymphoma. All patients experienced relapse after autologous stem cell transplantation, and brentuximab vedotin exposure was variable. Method: immunoSEQ multiplex PCR; TCRdb's copy keeps in-frame clones and lacks some. The sample lists some 100,000 clones, roughly 92% seen once, with less than 3.5% in the top ten. Sequenced here: peripheral blood mononuclear cells (PBMCs), sampled at baseline. The receptors derive from a human donor with classical Hodgkin lymphoma.

This clone showed up just a few times. The rearrangement joins TRBV2 to TRBJ2-3; no definite D call. The germline gives CDR1 SNHLY, CDR2 FYNNEI. The V and J ends lost 4 bases and 4 bases respectively, with 12 bases between them. The CDR3 is 14 amino acids. Here the CDR3 DNA reads TGTGCCAGCAGTGTAGATTCCCGAGCAGATACGCAGTATTTT. The encoded protein is CASSVDSRADTQYF.

V is TRBV5-1 and J is TRBJ2-1; 11 positions agree with TRBD2. V lost 4 bases and J lost 3; bases outside the gene matches: 3. The CDR3 totals 15 residues. Germline-derived CDR1 and CDR2 are SGHRS and YFSETQ. CDR3 amino acids: CASSTGTSGYNEQFF. CDR3 DNA sequence: TGCGCCAGCAGCACCGGGACTAGCGGCTACAATGAGCAGTTCTTC.

V is TRBV9 and J is TRBJ2-1; D uncertain. Germline CDR1 reads SGDLS; CDR2 reads YYNGEE. This CDR3 comprises 14 residues. V was shortened by 0 bases and J by 4 bases, with 8 bases between the two germline ends. The CDR3 DNA sequence: TGTGCCAGCAGCGTAGATGGAGTTTACAATGAGCAGTTCTTC. It is translated as CASSVDGVYNEQFF.

The J gene is TRBJ2-1, the V gene TRBV10-3; the match to TRBD2 covers 15 bases. J lost 5 bases, V lost 2 bases, and 10 bases had no gene match. The CDR3 has 19 residues. The germline gives CDR1 ENHRY, CDR2 SYGVKD. The CDR3 loop reads CAISEPRGTSGRIHNEQFF. CDR3 DNA sequence: TGTGCCATCAGTGAGCCGAGAGGGACTAGCGGGAGGATTCACAATGAGCAGTTCTTC.

The rearrangement joins TRBV5-1 to TRBJ2-1, with a tentative D call TRBD2 (5 bases). V shed 0 bases and J shed 10 bases, with 8 bases lying between them. Germline V lookup: CDR1 SGHRS, CDR2 YFSETQ. This CDR3 is 12 amino acids long. Written as DNA, the CDR3 is TGCGCCAGCAGCTTGGTAGCGTACGAGCAGTTCTTC. This sequence encodes CASSLVAYEQFF.

The chain carries TRBV25-1 and TRBJ2-5, with 7 bases fitting TRBD1. Germline values: CDR1 MGHDK, CDR2 SYGVNS. CDR3 length: 15 amino acids. With 8 bases clipped from V and 5 bases from J, the junction kept 14 bases outside the gene matches. DNA for the CDR3: TGTGCCAGCTACTTCCGAGGGGGCGAAGGGGAGACCCAGTACTTC. It codes for CASYFRGGEGETQYF.

This chain joins TRBV5-6 and TRBJ1-2; possible D gene TRBD1, 5 bases. This CDR3 is built from 17 residues. V lost 0 bases to trimming and J lost 4 bases, with 19 bases between them. Germline CDR1 reads SGHDT; CDR2 reads YYEEEE. The CDR3 DNA follows: TGTGCCAGCAGCTTGGCCGGGACTTCAGCCCTACTCTATGGCTACACCTTC. Protein sequence: CASSLAGTSALLYGYTF.

This chain connects TRBV7-9 to TRBJ1-1; D unclear. Germline CDR1 is SEHNR and CDR2 is FQNEAQ (reference sequence). Trimming took 1 base from V and 4 from J, leaving 10 bases between them. This CDR3 has 14 amino acids. CDR3 nucleotides: TGTGCCAGCAGCTTAGTTGGTTTGAGCACTGAAGCTTTCTTT. It translates to CASSLVGLSTEAFF.

This sequence joins TRBV7-9 and TRBJ2-7; D is perhaps TRBD1 or TRBD2 (5 bases each). CDR1 is SEHNR, CDR2 FQNEAQ, per germline (reference sequence). There are 13 residues in the CDR3. Trimming cost V 2 bases and J 2 bases, with 7 bases left between them. CDR3 sequence reads: CASSLQGAYEQYF. Here the CDR3 DNA reads TGTGCCAGCAGCTTACAGGGAGCCTACGAGCAGTACTTC.

V is TRBV19 and J is TRBJ2-2; tentatively, D is TRBD1 or TRBD2 (5 bases each). This CDR3 has 15 amino acids. V was pared by 2 bases and J by 6 bases, with 13 bases between. Germline CDR1 reads LNHDA; CDR2 reads SQIVND (reference sequence). CDR3 amino acids: CASSIRGRVSGELFF. CDR3 DNA: TGTGCCAGTAGTATACGGGGCAGGGTGTCCGGGGAGCTGTTTTTT.

J is TRBJ2-1 and V is TRBV5-1; D is perhaps TRBD1 (5 bases). The CDR3 consists of 16 residues. V lost 0 bases to trimming and J lost 4 bases, with 14 bases between them. Per the germline V gene, CDR1 is SGHRS and CDR2 is YFSETQ. This chain's CDR3 is CASSLEGQDGYNEQFF. The CDR3 nucleotides are TGCGCCAGCAGCTTGGAGGGGCAGGATGGGTACAATGAGCAGTTCTTC.